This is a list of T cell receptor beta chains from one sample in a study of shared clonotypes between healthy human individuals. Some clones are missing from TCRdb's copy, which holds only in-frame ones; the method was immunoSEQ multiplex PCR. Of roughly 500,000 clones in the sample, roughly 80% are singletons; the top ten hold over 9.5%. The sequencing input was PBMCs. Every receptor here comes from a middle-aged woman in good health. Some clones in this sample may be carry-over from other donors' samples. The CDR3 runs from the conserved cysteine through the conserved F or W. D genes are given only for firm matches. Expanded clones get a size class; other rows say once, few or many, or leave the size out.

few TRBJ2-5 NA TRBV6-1 TGTGCCAGCAGTACCCCGGCGCAAGAGACCCAGTACTTC CASSTPAQETQYF
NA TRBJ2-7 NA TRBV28 TGTGCCCACACAGGGTTAAGCTCCTACGAGCAGTACTTC CAHTGLSSYEQYF
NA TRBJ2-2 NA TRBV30 TGTGCCTGGAGGGGTATCAGGGGTGCCGGGGAGCTGTTTTTT CAWRGIRGAGELFF
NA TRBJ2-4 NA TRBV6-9 TGTGCCAGCAGTTATTCTAGGGAGCTAGCCAAAAACATTCAGTACTTC CASSYSRELAKNIQYF
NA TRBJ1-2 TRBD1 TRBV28 TGTGCCAGCAGTTTGCAGGGGGCGATCGGCTACACCTTC CASSLQGAIGYTF
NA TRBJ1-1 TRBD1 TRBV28 TGTGCCAGCAGTTTATTCGGGGAGGGGGCGAGGAACACTGAAGCTTTCTTT CASSLFGEGARNTEAFF
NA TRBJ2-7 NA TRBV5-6 TGTGCCAGCAGCTTGATAGCGTCCTCCTACGAGCAGTACTTC CASSLIASSYEQYF
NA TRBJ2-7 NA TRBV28 TGTGCCAGCAGCCCCAGGTACGAGCAGTACTTC CASSPRYEQYF
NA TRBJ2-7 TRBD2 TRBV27 TGTGCCAGCAGTAGCTACGGACTAGCGGGAGCCCTAAACTCCTACGAGCAGTACTTC CASSSYGLAGALNSYEQYF
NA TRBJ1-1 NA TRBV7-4 TGTGCCAGCAGCGCTGGATGGGGGACTGAAGCTTTCTTT CASSAGWGTEAFF
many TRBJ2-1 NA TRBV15 TGTGCCACCAGAAAGGGTCGGAATGAGCAGTTCTTC CATRKGRNEQFF
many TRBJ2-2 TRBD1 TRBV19 TGTGCCAGTAGCACAGACAGGGGGCGAAACACCGGGGAGCTGTTTTTT CASSTDRGRNTGELFF
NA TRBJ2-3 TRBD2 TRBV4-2 TGTGCCAGCAGCCTGCGGGAGGGCCGCACAGATACGCAGTATTTT CASSLREGRTDTQYF
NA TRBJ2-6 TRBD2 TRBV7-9 TGTGCCAGCAGCTCCGGACTAGCGGCCCACTCTGGGGCCAACGTCCTGACTTTC CASSSGLAAHSGANVLTF
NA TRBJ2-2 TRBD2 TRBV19 TGTGCCAGTAGTAGACTAGCCCACACCGGGGAGCTGTTTTTT CASSRLAHTGELFF
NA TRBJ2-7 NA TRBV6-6 TGTGCCAGCAGTTACTCGAGGGACTCCTACGAGCAGTACTTC CASSYSRDSYEQYF
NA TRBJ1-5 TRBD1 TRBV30 TGTGCCTGGAGTGTACGGACAGGGGGGAGCAATCAGCCCCAGCATTTT CAWSVRTGGSNQPQHF
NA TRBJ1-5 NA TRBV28 TGTGCCAGCCTAAGTCACACAGTTAATCAGCCCCAGCATTTT CASLSHTVNQPQHF
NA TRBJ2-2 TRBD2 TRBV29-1 TGCAGCGTCCCCAGGACTAGCGGTAGCTCCACCGGGGAGCTGTTTTTC CSVPRTSGSSTGELFF
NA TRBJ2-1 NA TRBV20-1 TGCAGTGGTTTAGTGGAGGGTGAGCAGTTCTTC CSGLVEGEQFF
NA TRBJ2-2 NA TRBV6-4 TGTGCCAGCAGTGACTCCGAGGGCTACACCGGGGAGCTGTTTTTT CASSDSEGYTGELFF
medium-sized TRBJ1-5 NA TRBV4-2 TGTGCCAGCAGCCAAGATGAGGGGGGCCATCAGCCCCAGCATTTT CASSQDEGGHQPQHF
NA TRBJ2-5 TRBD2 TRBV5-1 TGCGCCAGCAGCACTGGACTAGCGGGAGAGACCCAGTACTTC CASSTGLAGETQYF
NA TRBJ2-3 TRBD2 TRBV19 TGTGCCAGTAGTACCGGGGGGGATACGCAGTATTTT CASSTGGDTQYF
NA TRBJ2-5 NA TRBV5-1 TGCGCCAGCAGCTTGGTTTCGGGAAACCAAGAGACCCAGTACTTC CASSLVSGNQETQYF
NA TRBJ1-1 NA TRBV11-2 TGTGCCAGCAGCTTAGAGGGAGGGAACACTGAAGCTTTCTTT CASSLEGGNTEAFF
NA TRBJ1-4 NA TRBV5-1 TGCGCCAGCAGCTCCCAGAACCCGGAGGAAAAACTGTTTTTT CASSSQNPEEKLFF
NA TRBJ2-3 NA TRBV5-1 TGCGCCAGCAGCTTACCGCGACAGGACACAGATACGCAGTATTTT CASSLPRQDTDTQYF